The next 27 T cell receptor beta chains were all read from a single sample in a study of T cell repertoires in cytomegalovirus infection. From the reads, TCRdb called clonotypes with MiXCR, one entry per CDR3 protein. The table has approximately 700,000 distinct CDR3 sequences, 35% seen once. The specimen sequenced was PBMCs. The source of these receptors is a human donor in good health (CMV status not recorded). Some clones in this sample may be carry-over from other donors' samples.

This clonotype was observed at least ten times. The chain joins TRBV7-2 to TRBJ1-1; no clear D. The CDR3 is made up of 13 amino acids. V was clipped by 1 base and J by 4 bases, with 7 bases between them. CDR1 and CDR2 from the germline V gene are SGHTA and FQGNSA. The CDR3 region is CASSLGRATEAFF. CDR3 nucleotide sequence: TGTGCCAGCAGCTTAGGGCGGGCCACTGAAGCTTTCTTT. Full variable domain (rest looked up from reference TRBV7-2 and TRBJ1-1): GAGVSQSPSNKVTEKGKDVELRCDPISGHTALYWYRQSLGQGLEFLIYFQGNSAPDKSGLPSDRFSAERTGGSVSTLTIQRTQQEDSAVYLCASSLGRATEAFFGQGTRLTVV.

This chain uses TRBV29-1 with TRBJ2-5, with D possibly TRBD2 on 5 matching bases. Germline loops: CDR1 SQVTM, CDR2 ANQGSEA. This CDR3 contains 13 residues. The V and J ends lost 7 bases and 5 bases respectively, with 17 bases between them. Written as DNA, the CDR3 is TGCAGCGCCACGCCTCAGACGGGGGAGACCCAGTACTTC. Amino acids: CSATPQTGETQYF.

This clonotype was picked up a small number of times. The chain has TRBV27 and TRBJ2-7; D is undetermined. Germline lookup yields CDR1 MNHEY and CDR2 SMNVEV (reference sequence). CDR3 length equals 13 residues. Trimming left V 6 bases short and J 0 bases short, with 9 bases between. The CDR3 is CASSDLSSYEQYF. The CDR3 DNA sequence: TGTGCCAGCAGCGACCTGAGCTCCTACGAGCAGTACTTC.

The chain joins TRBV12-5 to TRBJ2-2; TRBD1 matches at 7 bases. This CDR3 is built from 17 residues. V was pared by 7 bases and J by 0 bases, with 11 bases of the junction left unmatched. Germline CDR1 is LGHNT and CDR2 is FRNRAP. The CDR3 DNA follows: TGTGCTAGTGTTTTAGTAACAGGGGTACCGAACACCGGGGAGCTGTTTTTT. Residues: CASVLVTGVPNTGELFF.

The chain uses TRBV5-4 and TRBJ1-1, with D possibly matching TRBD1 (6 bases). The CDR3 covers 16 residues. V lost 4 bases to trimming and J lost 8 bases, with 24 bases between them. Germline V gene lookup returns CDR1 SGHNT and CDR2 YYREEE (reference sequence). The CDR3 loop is CASSLKTGTPIREAFF. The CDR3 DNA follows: TGTGCCAGCAGCCTCAAGACCGGGACACCTATTAGGGAAGCTTTCTTT.

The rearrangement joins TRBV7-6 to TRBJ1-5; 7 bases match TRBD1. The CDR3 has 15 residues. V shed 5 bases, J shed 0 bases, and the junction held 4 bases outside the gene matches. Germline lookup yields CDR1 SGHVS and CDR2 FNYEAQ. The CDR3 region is CASSIQGDSNQPQHF. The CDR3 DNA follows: TGTGCCAGCAGCATCCAGGGGGATAGCAATCAGCCCCAGCATTTT. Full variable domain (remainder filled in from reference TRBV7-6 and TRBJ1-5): GAGVSQSPRYKVTKRGQDVALRCDPISGHVSLYWYRQALGQGPEFLTYFNYEAQQDKSGLPNDRFSAERPEGSISTLTIQRTEQRDSAMYRCASSIQGDSNQPQHFGDGTRLSIL.

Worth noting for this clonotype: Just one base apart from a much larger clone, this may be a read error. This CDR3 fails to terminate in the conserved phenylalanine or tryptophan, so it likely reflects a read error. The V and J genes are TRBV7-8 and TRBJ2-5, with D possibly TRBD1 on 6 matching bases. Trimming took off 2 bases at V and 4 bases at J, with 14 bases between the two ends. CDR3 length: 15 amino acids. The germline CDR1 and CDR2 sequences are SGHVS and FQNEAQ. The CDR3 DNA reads TGTGCCAGCAGCTTAATTTGGCAGGGGCCAGAGACCCAGTACTTA. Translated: CASSLIWQGPETQYL.

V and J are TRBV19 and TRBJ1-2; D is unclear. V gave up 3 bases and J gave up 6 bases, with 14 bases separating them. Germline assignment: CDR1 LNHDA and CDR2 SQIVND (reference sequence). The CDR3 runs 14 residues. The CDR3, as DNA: TGTGCCAGTAGTATCGGATCGAGTAGGGATGGCTACACCTTC. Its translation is CASSIGSSRDGYTF.

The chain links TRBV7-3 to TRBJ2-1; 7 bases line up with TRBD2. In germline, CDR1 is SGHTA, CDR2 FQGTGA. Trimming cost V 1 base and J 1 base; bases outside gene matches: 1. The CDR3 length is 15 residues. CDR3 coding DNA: TGTGCCAGCAGCTTAATGGGGGGGTCCTACAATGAGCAGTTCTTC. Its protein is CASSLMGGSYNEQFF. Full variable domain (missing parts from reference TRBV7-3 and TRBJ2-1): GAGVSQTPSNKVTEKGKYVELRCDPISGHTALYWYRQSLGQGPEFLIYFQGTGAADDSGLPNDRFFAVRPEGSVSTLKIQRTERGDSAVYLCASSLMGGSYNEQFFGPGTRLTVL.

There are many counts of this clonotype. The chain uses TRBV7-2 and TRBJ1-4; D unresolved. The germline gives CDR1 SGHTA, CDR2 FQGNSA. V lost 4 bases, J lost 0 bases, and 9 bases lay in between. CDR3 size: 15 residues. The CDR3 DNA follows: TGTGCCAGCAGCTCAACCGGGGCAACTAATGAAAAACTGTTTTTT. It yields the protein CASSSTGATNEKLFF.

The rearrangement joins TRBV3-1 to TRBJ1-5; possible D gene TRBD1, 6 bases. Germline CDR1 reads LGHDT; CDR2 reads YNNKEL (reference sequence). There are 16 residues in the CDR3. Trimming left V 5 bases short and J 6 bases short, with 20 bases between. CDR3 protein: CASSSERQAGSQPQHF. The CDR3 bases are TGTGCCAGCAGCTCAGAAAGACAGGCGGGGAGTCAGCCCCAGCATTTT.

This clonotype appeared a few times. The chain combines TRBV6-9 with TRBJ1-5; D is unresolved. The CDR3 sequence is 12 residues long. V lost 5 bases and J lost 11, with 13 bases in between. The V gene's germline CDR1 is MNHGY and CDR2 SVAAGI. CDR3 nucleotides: TGTGCCAGCAGTCCCATATCGGCGACCCAGCATTTT. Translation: CASSPISATQHF.

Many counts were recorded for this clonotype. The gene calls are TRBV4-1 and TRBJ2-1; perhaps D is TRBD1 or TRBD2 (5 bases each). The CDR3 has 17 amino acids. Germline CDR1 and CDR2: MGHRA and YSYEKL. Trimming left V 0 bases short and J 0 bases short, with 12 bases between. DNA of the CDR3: TGCGCCAGCAGCCAAGACCCCCCAGGGAGCTCCTACAATGAGCAGTTCTTC. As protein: CASSQDPPGSSYNEQFF.

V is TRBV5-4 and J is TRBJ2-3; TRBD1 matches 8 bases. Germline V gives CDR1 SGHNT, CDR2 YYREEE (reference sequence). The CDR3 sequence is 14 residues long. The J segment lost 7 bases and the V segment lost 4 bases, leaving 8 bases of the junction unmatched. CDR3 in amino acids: CASSEDRGDNTQYF. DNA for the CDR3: TGTGCCAGCAGCGAAGACAGGGGTGACAATACGCAGTATTTT. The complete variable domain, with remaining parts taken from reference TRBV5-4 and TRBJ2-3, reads ETGVTQSPTHLIKTRGQQVTLRCSSQSGHNTVSWYQQALGQGPQFIFQYYREEENGRGNFPPRFSGLQFPNYSSELNVNALELDDSALYLCASSEDRGDNTQYFGPGTRLTVL.

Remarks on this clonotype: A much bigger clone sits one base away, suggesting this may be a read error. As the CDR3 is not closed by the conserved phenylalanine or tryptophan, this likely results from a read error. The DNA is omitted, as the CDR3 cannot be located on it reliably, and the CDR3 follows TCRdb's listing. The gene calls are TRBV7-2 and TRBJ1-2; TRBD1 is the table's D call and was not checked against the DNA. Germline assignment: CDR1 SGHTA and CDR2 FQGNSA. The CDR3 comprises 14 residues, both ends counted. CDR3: CASSLGPVTVAFLS.

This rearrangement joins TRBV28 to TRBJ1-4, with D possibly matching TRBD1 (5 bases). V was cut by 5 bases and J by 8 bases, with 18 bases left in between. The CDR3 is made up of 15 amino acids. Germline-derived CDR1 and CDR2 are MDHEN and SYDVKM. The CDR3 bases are TGTGCCAGCAGTGTACCGAGGGGAGCGAACGAAAAACTGTTTTTT. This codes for CASSVPRGANEKLFF. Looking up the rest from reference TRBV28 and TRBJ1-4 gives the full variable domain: DVKVTQSSRYLVKRTGEKVFLECVQDMDHENMFWYRQDPGLGLRLIYFSYDVKMKEKGDIPEGYSVSREKKERFSLILESASTNQTSMYLCASSVPRGANEKLFFGSGTQLSVL.

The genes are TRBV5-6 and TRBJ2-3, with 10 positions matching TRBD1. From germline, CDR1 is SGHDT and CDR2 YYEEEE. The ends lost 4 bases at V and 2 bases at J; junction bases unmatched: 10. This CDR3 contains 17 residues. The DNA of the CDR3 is TGTGCCAGCAGCCAATACCGGACAGGGGGTTTCACAGATACGCAGTATTTT. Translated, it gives CASSQYRTGGFTDTQYF.

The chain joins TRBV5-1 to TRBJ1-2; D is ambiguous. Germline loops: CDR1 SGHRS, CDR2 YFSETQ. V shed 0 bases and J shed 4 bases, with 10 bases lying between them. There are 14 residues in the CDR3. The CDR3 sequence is CASSLEVRVYGYTF. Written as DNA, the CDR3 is TGCGCCAGCAGCTTGGAGGTCAGAGTCTATGGCTACACCTTC.

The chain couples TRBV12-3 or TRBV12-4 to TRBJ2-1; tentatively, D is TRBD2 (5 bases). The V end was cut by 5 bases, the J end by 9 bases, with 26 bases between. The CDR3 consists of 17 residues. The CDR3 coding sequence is TGTGCCAGCAGTATCCGACCAATACTAGAGGTAGAATGTGAGCAGTTCTTC. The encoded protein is CASSIRPILEVECEQFF.

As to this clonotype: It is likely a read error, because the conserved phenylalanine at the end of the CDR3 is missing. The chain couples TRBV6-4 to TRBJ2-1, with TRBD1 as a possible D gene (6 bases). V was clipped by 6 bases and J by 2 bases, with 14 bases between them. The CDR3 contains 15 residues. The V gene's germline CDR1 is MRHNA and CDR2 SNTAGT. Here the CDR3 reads CASSPAGVPYNEQFL. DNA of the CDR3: TGTGCCAGCAGCCCAGCAGGGGTCCCCTACAATGAGCAGTTCTTA.

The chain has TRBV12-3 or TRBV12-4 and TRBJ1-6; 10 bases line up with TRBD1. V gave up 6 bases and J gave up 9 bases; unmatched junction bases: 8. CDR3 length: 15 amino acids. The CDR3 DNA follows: TGTGCCAGCAGGGGGGACAGGGGTGAGGGTTCACCCCTCCACTTT. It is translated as CASRGDRGEGSPLHF.

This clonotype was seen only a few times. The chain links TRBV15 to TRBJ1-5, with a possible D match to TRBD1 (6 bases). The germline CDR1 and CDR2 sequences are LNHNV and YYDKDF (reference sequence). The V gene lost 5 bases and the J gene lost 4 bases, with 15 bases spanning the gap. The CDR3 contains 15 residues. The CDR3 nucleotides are TGTGCCACCAGCCGACACTCAGGGGAAAATCAGCCCCAGCATTTT. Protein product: CATSRHSGENQPQHF. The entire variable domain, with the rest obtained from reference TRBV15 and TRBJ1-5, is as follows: DAMVIQNPRYQVTQFGKPVTLSCSQTLNHNVMYWYQQKSSQAPKLLFHYYDKDFNNEADTPDNFQSRRPNTSFCFLDIRSPGLGDTAMYLCATSRHSGENQPQHFGDGTRLSIL.

CDR3 DNA: TGTGCCAGCAGTCCGCAAACGCATGAGCAGTTCTTC. It is translated as CASSPQTHEQFF. The genes are TRBV2 and TRBJ2-1; D is unclear. Germline lookup yields CDR1 SNHLY and CDR2 FYNNEI. The CDR3 covers 12 residues. The V end was cut by 5 bases, the J end by 8 bases, with 10 bases between.

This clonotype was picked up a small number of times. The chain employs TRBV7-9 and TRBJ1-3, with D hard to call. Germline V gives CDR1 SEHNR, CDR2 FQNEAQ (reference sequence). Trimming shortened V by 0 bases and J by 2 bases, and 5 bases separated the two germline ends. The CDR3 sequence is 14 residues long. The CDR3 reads CASSLAMTGNTIYF. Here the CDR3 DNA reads TGTGCCAGCAGCTTAGCGATGACTGGAAACACCATATATTTT.

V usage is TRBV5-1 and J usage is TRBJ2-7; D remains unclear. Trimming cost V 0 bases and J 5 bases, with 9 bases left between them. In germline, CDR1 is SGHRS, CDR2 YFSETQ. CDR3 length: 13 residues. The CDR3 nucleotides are TGCGCCAGCAGCTTGGCCGGAAGGGACGAGCAGTACTTC. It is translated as CASSLAGRDEQYF. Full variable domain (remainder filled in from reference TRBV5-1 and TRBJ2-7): KAGVTQTPRYLIKTRGQQVTLSCSPISGHRSVSWYQQTPGQGLQFLFEYFSETQRNKGNFPGRFSGRQFSNSRSEMNVSTLELGDSALYLCASSLAGRDEQYFGPGTRLTVT.

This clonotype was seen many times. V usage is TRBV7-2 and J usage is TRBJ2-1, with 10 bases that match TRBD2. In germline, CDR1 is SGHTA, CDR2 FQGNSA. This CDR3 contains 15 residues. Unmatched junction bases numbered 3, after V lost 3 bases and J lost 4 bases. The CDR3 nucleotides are TGTGCCAGCAGCTTCATAGCGGGGGGATACAATGAGCAGTTCTTC. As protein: CASSFIAGGYNEQFF.

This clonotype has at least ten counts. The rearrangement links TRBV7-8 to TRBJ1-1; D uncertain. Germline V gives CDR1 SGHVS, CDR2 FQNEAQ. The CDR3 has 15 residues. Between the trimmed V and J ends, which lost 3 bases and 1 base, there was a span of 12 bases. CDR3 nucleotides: TGTGCCAGCAGCTTCAAGGGAAGGAGGAACACTGAAGCTTTCTTT. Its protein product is CASSFKGRRNTEAFF.